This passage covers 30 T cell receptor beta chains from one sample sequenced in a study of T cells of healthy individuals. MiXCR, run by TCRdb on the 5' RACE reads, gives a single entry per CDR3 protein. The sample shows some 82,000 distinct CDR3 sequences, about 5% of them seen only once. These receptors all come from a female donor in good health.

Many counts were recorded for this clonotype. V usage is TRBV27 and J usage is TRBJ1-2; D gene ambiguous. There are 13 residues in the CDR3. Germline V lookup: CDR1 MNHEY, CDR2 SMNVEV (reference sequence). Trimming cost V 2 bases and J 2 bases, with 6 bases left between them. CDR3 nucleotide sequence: TGTGCCAGCAGTTTAGGGCAGAACTATGGCTACACCTTC. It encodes CASSLGQNYGYTF.

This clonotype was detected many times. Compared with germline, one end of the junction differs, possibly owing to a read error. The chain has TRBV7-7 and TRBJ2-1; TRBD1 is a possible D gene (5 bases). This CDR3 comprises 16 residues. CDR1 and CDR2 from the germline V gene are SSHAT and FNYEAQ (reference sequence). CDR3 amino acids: CASSAGHELAYNEQFF. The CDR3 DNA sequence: TGTGCTAGCAGCGCAGGACATGAACTCGCCTACAATGAGCAGTTCTTC.

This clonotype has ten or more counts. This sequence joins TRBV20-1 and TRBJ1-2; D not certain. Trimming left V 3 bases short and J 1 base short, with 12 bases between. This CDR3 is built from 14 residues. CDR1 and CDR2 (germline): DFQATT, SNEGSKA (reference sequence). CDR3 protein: CSARPLSRNYGYTF. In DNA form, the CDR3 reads TGCAGTGCTAGGCCGCTTAGCCGTAACTATGGCTACACCTTC.

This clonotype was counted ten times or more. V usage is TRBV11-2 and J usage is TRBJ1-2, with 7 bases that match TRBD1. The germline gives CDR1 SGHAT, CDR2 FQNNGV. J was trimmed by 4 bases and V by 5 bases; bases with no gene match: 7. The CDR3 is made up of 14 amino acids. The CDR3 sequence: CASSKGQSAYGYTF. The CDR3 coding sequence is TGTGCCAGCAGCAAGGGACAGTCCGCCTATGGCTACACCTTC.

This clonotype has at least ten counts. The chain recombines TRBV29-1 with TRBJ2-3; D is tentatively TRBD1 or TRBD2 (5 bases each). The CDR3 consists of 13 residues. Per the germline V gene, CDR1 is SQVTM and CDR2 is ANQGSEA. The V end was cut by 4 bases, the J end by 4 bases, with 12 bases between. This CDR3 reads CSVGGLMADTQYF. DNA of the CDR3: TGCAGCGTTGGGGGGTTAATGGCAGATACGCAGTATTTT.

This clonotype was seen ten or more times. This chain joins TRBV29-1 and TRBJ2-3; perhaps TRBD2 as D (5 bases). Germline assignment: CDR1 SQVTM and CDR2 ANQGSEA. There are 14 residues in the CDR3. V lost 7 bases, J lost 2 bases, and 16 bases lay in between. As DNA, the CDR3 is TGCAGCGCTGTTCTTCGGGGTTACACAGATACGCAGTATTTT. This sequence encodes CSAVLRGYTDTQYF.

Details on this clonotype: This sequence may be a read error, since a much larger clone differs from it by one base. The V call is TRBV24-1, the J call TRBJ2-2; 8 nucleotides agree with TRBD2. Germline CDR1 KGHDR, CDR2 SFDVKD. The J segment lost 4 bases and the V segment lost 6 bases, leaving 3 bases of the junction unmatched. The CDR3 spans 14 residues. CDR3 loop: CATSWSGSTGELFF. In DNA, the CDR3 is TGTGCCACCAGTTGGAGCGGGAGCACCGGGGAGCTGTTTTTT.

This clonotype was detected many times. The CDR3 region has the DNA TGTGCCAGCAAAAGACTAGCGGGAGTCACAGATACGCAGTATTTT. Protein: CASKRLAGVTDTQYF. This chain uses TRBV6-2 or TRBV6-3 with TRBJ2-3, with 12 bases matching TRBD2. This CDR3 has 15 residues. Germline values: CDR1 MNHEY, CDR2 SVGEGT. V lost 7 bases to trimming and J lost 2 bases; unmatched junction nucleotides: 4.

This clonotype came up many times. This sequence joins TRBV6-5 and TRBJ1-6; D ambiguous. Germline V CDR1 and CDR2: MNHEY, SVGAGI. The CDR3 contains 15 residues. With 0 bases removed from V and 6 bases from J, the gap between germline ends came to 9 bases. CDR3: CASSYSRQTNSPLHF. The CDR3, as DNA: TGTGCCAGCAGTTACTCGAGGCAGACTAATTCACCCCTCCACTTT.

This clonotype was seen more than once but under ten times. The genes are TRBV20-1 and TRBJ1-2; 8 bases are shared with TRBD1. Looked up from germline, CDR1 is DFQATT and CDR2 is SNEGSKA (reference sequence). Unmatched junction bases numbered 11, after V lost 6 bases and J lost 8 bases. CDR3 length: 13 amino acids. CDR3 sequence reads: CSAETGGGFGYTF. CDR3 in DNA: TGCAGTGCCGAAACAGGGGGGGGCTTCGGCTACACCTTC.

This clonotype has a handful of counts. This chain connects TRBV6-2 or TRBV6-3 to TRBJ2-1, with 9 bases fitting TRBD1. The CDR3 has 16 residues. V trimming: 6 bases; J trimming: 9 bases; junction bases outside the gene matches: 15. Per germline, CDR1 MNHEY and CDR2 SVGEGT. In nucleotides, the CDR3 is TGTGCCAGCAGAGATCCGGGACAGGGAATTTACGGTGAGCAGTTCTTC. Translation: CASRDPGQGIYGEQFF.

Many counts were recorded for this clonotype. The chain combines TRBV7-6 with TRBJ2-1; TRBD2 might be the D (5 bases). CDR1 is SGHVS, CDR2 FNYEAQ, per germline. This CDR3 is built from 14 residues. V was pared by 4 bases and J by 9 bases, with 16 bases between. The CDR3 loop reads CASSSLTTEGEQFF. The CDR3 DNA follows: TGTGCCAGCAGCTCCCTAACCACCGAGGGTGAGCAGTTCTTC.

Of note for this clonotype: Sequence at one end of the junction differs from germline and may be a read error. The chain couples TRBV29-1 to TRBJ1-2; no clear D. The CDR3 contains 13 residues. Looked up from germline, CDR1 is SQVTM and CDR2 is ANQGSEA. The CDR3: CSVRVEGYYSYTF. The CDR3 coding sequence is TGCAGCGTTCGTGTGGAGGGTTACTATAGCTACACCTTC.

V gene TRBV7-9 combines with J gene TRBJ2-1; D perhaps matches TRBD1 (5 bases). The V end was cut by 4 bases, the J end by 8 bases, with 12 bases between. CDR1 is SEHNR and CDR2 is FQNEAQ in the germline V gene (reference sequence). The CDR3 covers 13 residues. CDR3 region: CASSSLTVYEQFF. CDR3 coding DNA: TGTGCCAGCAGCTCTTTGACAGTTTATGAGCAGTTCTTC.

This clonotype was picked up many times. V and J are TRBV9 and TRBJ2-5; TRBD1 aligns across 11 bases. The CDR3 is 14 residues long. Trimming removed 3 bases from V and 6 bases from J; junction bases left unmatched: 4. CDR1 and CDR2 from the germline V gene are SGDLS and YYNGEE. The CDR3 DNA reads TGTGCCAGCAGCGGGACAGGGGGCGGCCAGACCCAGTACTTC. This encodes CASSGTGGGQTQYF.

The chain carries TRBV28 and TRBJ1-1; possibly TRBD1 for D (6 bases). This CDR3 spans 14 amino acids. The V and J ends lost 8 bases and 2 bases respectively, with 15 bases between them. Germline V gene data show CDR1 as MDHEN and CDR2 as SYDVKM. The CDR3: CASLPGGGNTEAFF. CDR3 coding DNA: TGTGCCAGCCTCCCGGGAGGGGGAAACACTGAAGCTTTCTTT.

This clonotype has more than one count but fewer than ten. CDR3 residues: CASSPLGFGYGYTF. The CDR3 region has the DNA TGTGCCAGCAGCCCCCTGGGGTTCGGCTATGGCTACACCTTC. The chain has TRBV7-6 and TRBJ1-2; unclear D gene. V was shortened by 5 bases and J by 4 bases, with 14 bases between the two germline ends. CDR1 is SGHVS, CDR2 FNYEAQ, per germline. The CDR3 is 14 amino acids.

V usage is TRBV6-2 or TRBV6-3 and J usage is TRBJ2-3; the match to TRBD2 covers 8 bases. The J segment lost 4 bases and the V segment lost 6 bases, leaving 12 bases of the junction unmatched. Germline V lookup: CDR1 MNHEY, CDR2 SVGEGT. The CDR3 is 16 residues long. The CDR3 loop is CASRESGGRLSDTQYF. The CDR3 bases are TGTGCCAGCAGGGAATCTGGCGGGAGGCTCTCAGATACGCAGTATTTT.

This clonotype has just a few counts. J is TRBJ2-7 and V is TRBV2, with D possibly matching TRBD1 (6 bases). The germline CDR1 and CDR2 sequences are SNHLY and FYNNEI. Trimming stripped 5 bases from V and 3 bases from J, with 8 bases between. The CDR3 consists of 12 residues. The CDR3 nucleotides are TGTGCCAGCAGTAGACAGGACTACGAGCAGTACTTC. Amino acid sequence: CASSRQDYEQYF.

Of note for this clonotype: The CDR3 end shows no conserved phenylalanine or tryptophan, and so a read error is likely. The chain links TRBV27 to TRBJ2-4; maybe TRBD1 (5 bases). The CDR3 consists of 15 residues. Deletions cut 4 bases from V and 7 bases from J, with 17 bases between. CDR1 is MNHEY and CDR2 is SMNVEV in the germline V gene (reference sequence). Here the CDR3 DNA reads TGTGCCAGCAGTTCAGCAGGGTCCCTGGGGAACATTCAGTACATC. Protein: CASSSAGSLGNIQYI.

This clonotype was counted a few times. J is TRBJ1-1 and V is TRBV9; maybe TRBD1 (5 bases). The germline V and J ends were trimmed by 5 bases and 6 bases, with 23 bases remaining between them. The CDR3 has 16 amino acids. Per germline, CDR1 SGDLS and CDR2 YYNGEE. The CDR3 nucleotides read TGTGCCAGCAGTTCCATGGGACCTAACCCCGGGGCTGAAGCTTTCTTT. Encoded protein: CASSSMGPNPGAEAFF.

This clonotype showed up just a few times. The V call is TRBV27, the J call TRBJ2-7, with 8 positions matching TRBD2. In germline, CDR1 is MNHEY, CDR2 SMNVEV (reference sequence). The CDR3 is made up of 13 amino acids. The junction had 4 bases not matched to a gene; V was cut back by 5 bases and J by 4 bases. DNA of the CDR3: TGTGCCAGCAGTATCAGCGGGAGTTACGAGCAGTACTTC. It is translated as CASSISGSYEQYF.

The CDR3: CASSLVAGSGEKLFF. In DNA form, the CDR3 reads TGTGCCAGCAGCTTGGTGGCAGGGTCGGGCGAAAAACTGTTTTTT. The rearrangement links TRBV5-4 to TRBJ1-4; tentatively, D is TRBD1 (5 bases). This CDR3 contains 15 residues. V shed 0 bases and J shed 8 bases, with 14 bases lying between them. Per germline, CDR1 SGHNT and CDR2 YYREEE (reference sequence). The variable domain in full, with the rest retrieved from reference TRBV5-4 and TRBJ1-4, is ETGVTQSPTHLIKTRGQQVTLRCSSQSGHNTVSWYQQALGQGPQFIFQYYREEENGRGNFPPRFSGLQFPNYSSELNVNALELDDSALYLCASSLVAGSGEKLFFGSGTQLSVL.

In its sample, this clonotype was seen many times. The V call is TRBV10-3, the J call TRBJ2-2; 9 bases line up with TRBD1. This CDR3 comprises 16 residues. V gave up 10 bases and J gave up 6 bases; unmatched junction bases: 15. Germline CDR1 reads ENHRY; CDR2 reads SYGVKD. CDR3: CATRAGTGSVAGELFF. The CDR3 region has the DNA TGTGCCACCCGGGCTGGGACAGGGTCGGTTGCCGGGGAGCTGTTTTTT.

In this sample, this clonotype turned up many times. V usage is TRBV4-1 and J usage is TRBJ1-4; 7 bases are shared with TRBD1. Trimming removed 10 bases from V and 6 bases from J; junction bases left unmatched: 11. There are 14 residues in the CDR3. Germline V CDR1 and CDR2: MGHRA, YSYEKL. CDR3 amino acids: CATRLQGRDEKLFF. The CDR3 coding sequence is TGCGCCACCCGGCTACAGGGGAGGGATGAAAAACTGTTTTTT.

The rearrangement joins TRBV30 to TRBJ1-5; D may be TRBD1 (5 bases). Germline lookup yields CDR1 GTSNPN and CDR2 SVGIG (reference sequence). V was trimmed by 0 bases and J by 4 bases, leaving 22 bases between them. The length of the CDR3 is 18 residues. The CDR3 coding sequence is TGTGCCTGGAGTGTACGAGGGAGGGGCCTCTATACAAATCAGCCCCAGCATTTT. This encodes CAWSVRGRGLYTNQPQHF.

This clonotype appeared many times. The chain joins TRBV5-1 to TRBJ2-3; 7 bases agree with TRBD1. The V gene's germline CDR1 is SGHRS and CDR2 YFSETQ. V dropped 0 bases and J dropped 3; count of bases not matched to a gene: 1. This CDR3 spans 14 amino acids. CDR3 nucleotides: TGCGCCAGCAGCTTGGGGGACAGAACAGATACGCAGTATTTT. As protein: CASSLGDRTDTQYF.

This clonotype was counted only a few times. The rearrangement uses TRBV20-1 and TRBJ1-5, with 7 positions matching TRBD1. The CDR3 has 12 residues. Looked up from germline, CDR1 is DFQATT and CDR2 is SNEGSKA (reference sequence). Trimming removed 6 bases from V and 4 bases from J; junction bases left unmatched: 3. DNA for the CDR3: TGCAGTGCGGGACAGTTAAATCAGCCCCAGCATTTT. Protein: CSAGQLNQPQHF.

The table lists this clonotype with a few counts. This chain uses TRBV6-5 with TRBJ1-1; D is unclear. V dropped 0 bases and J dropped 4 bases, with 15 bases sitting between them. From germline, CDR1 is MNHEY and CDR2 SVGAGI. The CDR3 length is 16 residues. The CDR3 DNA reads TGTGCCAGCAGTTACTCACCCCTCAGGTCGGGCACTGAAGCTTTCTTT. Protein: CASSYSPLRSGTEAFF.

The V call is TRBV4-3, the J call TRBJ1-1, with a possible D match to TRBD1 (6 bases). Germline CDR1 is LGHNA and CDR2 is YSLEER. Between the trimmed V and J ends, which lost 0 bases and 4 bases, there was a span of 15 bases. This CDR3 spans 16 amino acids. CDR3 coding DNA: TGCGCCAGCAGCCAAGAAGGAGGGGGGGGCATCACTGAAGCTTTCTTT. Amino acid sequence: CASSQEGGGGITEAFF.